The clone carrying this T cell receptor (beta chain) came up once. Treatment described: preoperative locoregional IRX-2 cytokine immunotherapy. This entry is derived from a study of preoperative IRX-2 immunotherapy in early breast cancer. Here immunoSEQ multiplex PCR was the method, and the copy in TCRdb shows in-frame clones only, minus some. Of approximately 98,000 clones listed, 86% are singletons. The V and J ends lost 0 bases and 1 base respectively, with 6 bases between them. The germline gives CDR1 KGHSH, CDR2 LQKENI. This CDR3 has 15 residues. This TCR derives from a human donor with breast cancer. The rearrangement links TRBV18 to TRBJ2-2; D possibly corresponds to TRBD2 (5 bases). The sequences come from tumor tissue, collected after IRX-2 immunotherapy. The CDR3 DNA follows: TGTGCCAGCTCACCACCCCGGGGGAACACCGGGGAGCTGTTTTTT. Translated, it gives CASSPPRGNTGELFF.